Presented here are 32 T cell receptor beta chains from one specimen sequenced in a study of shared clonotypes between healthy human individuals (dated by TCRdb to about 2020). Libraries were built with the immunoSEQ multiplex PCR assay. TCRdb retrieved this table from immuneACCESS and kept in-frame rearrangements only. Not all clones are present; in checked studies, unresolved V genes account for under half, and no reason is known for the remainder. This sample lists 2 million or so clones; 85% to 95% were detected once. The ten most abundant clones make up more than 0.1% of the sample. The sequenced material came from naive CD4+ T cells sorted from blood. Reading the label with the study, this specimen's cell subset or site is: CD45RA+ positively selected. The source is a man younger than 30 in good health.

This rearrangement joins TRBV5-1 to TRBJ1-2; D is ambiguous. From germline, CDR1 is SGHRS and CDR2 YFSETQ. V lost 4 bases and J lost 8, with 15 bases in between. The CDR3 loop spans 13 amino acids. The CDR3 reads CASSLDGFGGYTF. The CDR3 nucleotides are TGCGCCAGCAGCCTGGACGGGTTTGGAGGCTACACCTTC.

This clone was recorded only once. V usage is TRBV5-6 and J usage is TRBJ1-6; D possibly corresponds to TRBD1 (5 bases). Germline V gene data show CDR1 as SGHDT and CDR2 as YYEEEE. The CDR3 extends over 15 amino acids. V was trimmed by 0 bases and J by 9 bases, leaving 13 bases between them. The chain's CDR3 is CASSLAGEGRSPLHF. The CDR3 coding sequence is TGTGCCAGCAGCTTGGCCGGAGAGGGACGTTCACCCCTCCACTTT.

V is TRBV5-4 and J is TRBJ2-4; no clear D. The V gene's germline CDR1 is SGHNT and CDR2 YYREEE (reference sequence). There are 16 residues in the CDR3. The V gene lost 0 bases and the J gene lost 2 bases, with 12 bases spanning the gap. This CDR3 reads CASSLDSLLTKNIQYF. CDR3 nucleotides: TGTGCCAGCAGCTTGGACAGCCTATTGACCAAAAACATTCAGTACTTC. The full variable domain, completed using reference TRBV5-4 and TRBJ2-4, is ETGVTQSPTHLIKTRGQQVTLRCSSQSGHNTVSWYQQALGQGPQFIFQYYREEENGRGNFPPRFSGLQFPNYSSELNVNALELDDSALYLCASSLDSLLTKNIQYFGAGTRLSVL.

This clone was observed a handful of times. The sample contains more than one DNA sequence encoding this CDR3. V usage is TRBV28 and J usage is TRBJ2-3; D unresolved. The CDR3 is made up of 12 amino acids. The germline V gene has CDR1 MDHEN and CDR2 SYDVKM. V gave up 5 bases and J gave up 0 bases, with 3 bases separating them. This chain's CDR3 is CASSTSTDTQYF. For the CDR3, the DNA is TGTGCCAGCAGTACTAGCACAGATACGCAGTATTTT.

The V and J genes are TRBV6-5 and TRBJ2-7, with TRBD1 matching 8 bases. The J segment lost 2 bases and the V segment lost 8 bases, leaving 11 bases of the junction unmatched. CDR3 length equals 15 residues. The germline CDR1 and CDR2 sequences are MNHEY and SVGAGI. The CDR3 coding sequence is TGTGCCAGCCTCGGGAAGGACAGGGACCCCTACGAGCAGTACTTC. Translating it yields CASLGKDRDPYEQYF.

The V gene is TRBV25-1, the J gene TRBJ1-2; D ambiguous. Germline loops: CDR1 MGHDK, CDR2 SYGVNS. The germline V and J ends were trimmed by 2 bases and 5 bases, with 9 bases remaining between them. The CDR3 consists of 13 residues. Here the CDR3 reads CASSETSKYGYTF. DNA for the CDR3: TGTGCCAGCAGTGAAACCTCCAAGTATGGCTACACCTTC.

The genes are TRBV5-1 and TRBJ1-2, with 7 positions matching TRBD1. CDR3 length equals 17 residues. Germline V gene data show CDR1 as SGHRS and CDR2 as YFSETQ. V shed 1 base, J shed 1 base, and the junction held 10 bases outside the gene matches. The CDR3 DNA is TGCGCCAGCAGCTTGAAGGCGACAGGGAGAAGTAACTATGGCTACACCTTC. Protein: CASSLKATGRSNYGYTF.

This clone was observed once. CDR3 coding DNA: TGTGCCAGCACCCGGGGCAGGCAAGAGACCCAGTACTTC. Translated: CASTRGRQETQYF. V and J are TRBV28 and TRBJ2-5; D may be TRBD1 or TRBD2 (5 bases each). Germline V CDR1 and CDR2: MDHEN, SYDVKM. Trimming removed 7 bases at V and 2 bases at J, with 11 bases between. This CDR3 has 13 amino acids.

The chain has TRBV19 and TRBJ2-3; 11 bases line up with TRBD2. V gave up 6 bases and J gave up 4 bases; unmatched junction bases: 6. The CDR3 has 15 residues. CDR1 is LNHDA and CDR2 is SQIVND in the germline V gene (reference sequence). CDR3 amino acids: CASSLLAGESDTQYF. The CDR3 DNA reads TGTGCCAGTAGCTTACTAGCGGGAGAATCAGATACGCAGTATTTT.

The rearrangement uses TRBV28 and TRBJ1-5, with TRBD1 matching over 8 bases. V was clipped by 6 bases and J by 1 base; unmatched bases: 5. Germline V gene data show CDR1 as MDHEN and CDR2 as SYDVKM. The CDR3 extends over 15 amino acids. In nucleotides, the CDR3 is TGTGCCAGCAGGGCGGGACAGGAGAGCAATCAGCCCCAGCATTTT. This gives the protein CASRAGQESNQPQHF.

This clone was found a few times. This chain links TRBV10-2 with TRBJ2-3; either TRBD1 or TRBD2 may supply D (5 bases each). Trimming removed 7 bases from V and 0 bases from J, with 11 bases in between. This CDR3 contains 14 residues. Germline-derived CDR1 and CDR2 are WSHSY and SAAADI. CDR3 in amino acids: CASKRDGSTDTQYF. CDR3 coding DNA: TGCGCCAGCAAAAGGGACGGAAGCACAGATACGCAGTATTTT.

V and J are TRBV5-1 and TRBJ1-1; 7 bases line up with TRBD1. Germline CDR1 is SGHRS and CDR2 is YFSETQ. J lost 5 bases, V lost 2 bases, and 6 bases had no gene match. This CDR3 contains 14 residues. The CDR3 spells CASSFSQGETEAFF. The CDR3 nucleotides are TGCGCCAGCAGCTTCTCTCAGGGGGAAACTGAAGCTTTCTTT.

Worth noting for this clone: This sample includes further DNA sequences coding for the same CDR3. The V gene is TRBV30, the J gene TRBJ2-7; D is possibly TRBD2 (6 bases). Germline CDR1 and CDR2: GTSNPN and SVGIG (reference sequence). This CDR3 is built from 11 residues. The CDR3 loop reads CALGGSYEQYF. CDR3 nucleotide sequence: TGTGCACTGGGGGGCTCCTACGAGCAGTACTTC.

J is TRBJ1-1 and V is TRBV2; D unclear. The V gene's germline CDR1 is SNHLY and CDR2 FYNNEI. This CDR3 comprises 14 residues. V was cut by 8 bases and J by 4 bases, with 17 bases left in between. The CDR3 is CASRSAAGSTEAFF. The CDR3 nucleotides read TGTGCCAGCCGTTCCGCCGCAGGAAGCACTGAAGCTTTCTTT.

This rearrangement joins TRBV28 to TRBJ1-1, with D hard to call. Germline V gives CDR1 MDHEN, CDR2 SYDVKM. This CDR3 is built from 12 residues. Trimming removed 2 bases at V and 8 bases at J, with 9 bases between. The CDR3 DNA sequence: TGTGCCAGCAGTTTAGCCCAGCAGGAAGCTTTCTTT. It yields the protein CASSLAQQEAFF.

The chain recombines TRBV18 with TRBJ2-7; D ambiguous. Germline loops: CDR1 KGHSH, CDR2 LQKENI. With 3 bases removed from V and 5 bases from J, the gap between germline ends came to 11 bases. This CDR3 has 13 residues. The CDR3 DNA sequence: TGTGCCAGCTCACCGGCCTTGGGAAACGAGCAGTACTTC. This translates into CASSPALGNEQYF.

In DNA, the CDR3 is TGTGCCAGCATTAACAAAGGGTTGGGAGACGAGCAGTACTTC. This gives the protein CASINKGLGDEQYF. This chain joins TRBV5-6 and TRBJ2-7; perhaps TRBD2 as D (5 bases). The germline V gene encodes CDR1 SGHDT and CDR2 YYEEEE. The V end lost 6 bases, the J end lost 5 bases, and 18 bases lay between the germline ends. The length of the CDR3 is 14 residues.

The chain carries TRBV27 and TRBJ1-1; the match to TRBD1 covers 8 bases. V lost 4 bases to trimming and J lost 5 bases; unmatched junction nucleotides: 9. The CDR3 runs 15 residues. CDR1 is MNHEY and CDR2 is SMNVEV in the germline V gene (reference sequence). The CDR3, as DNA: TGTGCCAGCAGTTCTACGACAGGGGAAAGAACTGAAGCTTTCTTT. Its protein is CASSSTTGERTEAFF.

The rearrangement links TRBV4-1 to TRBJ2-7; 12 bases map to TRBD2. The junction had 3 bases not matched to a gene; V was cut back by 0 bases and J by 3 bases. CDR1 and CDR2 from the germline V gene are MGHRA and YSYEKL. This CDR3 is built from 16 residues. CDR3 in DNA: TGCGCCAGCAGCCAAGATCGACTAGCGGGAGTCTACGAGCAGTACTTC. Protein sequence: CASSQDRLAGVYEQYF.

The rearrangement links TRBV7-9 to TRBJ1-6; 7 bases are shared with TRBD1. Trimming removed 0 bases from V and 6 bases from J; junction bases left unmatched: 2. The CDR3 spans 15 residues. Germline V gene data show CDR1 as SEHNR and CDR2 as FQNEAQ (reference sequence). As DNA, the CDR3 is TGTGCCAGCAGCTTAGCAGGGGGCGGTAATTCACCCCTCCACTTT. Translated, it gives CASSLAGGGNSPLHF.

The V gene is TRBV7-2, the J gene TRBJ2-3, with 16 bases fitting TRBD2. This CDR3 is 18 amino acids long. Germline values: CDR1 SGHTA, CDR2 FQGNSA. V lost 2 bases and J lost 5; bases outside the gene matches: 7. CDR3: CASSLLPGTSGGGDTQYF. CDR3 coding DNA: TGTGCCAGCAGCTTACTCCCCGGGACTAGCGGGGGGGGAGATACGCAGTATTTT.

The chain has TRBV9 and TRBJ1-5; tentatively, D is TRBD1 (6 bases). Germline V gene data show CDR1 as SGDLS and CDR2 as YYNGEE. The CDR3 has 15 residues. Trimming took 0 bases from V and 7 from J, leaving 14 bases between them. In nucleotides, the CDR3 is TGTGCCAGCAGCGTAGGGCCACAGGGAGAACAGCCCCAGCATTTT. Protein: CASSVGPQGEQPQHF.

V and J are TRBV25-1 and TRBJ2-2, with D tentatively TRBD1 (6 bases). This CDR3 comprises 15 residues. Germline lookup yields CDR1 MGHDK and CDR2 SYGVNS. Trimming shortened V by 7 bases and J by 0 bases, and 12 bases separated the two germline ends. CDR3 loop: CASTPRTANTGELFF. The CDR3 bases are TGTGCCAGCACCCCCAGGACAGCGAACACCGGGGAGCTGTTTTTT.

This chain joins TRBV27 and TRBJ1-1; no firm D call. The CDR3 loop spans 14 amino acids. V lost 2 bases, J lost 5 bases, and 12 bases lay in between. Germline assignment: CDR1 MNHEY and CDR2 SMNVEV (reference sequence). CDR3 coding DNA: TGTGCCAGCAGTTTAGAGGCCGGGAGGACTGAAGCTTTCTTT. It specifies CASSLEAGRTEAFF.

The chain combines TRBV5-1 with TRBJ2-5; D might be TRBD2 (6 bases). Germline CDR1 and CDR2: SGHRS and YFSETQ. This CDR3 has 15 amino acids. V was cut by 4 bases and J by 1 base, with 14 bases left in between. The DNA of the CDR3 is TGCGCCAGCAGCCCACGATGGCGGGGCCAAGAGACCCAGTACTTC. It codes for CASSPRWRGQETQYF.

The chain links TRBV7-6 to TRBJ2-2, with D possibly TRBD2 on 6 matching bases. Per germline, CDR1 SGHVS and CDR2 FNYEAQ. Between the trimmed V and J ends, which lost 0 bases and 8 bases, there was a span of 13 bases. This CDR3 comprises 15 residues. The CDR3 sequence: CASSLAQASGGELFF. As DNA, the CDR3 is TGTGCCAGCAGCTTAGCCCAGGCCAGCGGGGGGGAGCTGTTTTTT.

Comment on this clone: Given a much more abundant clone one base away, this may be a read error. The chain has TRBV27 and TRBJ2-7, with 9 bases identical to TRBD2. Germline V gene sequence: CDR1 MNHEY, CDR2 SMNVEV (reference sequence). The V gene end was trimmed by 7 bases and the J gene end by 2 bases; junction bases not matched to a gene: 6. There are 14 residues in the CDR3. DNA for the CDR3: TGTGCCAGCATCCGAGCGGGGGGCGCCTACGAGCAGTACTTC. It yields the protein CASIRAGGAYEQYF.

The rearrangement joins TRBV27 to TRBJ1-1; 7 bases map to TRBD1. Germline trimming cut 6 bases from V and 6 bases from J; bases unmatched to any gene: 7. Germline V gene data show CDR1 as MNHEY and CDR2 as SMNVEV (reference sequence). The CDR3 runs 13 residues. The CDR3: CASRNQGGAEAFF. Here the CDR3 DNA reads TGTGCCAGCAGAAATCAGGGGGGGGCTGAAGCTTTCTTT.

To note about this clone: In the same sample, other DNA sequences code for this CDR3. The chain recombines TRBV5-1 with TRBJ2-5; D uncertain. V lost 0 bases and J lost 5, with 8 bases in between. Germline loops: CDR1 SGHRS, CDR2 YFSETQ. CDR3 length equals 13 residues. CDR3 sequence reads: CASSLASLETQYF. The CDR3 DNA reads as TGCGCCAGCAGCTTGGCCTCGTTGGAGACCCAGTACTTC.

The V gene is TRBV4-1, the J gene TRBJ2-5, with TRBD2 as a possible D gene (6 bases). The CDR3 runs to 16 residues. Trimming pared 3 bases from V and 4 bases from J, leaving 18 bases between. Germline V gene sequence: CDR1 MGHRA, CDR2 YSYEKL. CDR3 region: CASSHLPTKEGETQYF. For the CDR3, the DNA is TGCGCCAGCAGCCACTTGCCGACCAAGGAGGGAGAGACCCAGTACTTC.

The CDR3 bases are TGTGCCAGCTCACCACAGCCAGGGGGTAGTCGGGAACTGTTTTTT. It codes for CASSPQPGGSRELFF. The chain joins TRBV18 to TRBJ1-4; 7 bases match TRBD1. This CDR3 is 15 amino acids long. Germline assignment: CDR1 KGHSH and CDR2 LQKENI. V trimming: 1 base; J trimming: 12 bases; junction bases outside the gene matches: 11.

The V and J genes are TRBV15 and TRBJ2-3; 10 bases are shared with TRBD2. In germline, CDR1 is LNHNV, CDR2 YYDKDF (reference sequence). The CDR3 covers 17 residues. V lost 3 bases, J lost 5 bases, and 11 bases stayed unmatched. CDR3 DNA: TGTGCCACCAGCAGCGATACAGCGGGAGGGCCAAAAGATACGCAGTATTTT. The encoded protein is CATSSDTAGGPKDTQYF.